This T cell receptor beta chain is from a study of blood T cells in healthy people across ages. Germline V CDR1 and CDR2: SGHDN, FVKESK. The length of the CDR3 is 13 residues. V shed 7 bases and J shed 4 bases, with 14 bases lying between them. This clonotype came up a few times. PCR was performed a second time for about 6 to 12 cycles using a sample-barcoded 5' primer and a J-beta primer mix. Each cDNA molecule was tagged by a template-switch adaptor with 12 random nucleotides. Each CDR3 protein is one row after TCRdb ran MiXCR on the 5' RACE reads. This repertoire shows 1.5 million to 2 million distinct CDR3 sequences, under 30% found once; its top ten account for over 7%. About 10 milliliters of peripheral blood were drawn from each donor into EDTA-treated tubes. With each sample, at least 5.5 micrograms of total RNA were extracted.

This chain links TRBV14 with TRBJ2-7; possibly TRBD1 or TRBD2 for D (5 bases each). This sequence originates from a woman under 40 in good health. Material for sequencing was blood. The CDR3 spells CASTRRGGYEQYF. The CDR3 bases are TGTGCCAGCACCAGACGGGGCGGTTACGAGCAGTACTTC.